Listed here are 27 T cell receptor beta chains from one sample, sequenced in a study of T cell repertoires in cytomegalovirus infection. These receptors' targets are unknown. TCRdb processed the reads anew with MiXCR; each CDR3 protein has one entry. The table lists roughly 860,000 distinct CDR3 sequences, roughly 33% of them singletons. The sample was cultured CD8+ T cells from PBMCs, taken from culture after CMV antigen stimulation. These receptors were obtained from a human donor in good health (CMV status not recorded). Some clones in this sample may be carry-over from other donors' samples.

This clonotype was found once. J is TRBJ2-5 and V is TRBV19, with a possible D match to TRBD1 (5 bases). This CDR3 has 13 amino acids. Germline V CDR1 and CDR2: LNHDA, SQIVND (reference sequence). Trimming cost V 5 bases and J 5 bases, with 12 bases left between them. CDR3 nucleotide sequence: TGTGCCAGTAGTTCCCATCACAGGGAGACCCAGTACTTC. Protein product: CASSSHHRETQYF.

The CDR3 DNA reads as TGTGCCAGCAGCCTTTACAGGGTTTTGGACACTGAAGCTTTCTTT. Protein sequence: CASSLYRVLDTEAFF. The chain carries TRBV27 and TRBJ1-1, with D perhaps matching TRBD1 (6 bases). Germline V gene data show CDR1 as MNHEY and CDR2 as SMNVEV (reference sequence). Trimming cost V 6 bases and J 3 bases, with 17 bases left between them. The CDR3 contains 15 residues.

This clonotype was observed at least ten times. The rearrangement joins TRBV7-6 to TRBJ1-1; D is undetermined. The CDR3 covers 16 residues. Germline-derived CDR1 and CDR2 are SGHVS and FNYEAQ. The V end was cut by 2 bases, the J end by 0 bases, with 13 bases between. The CDR3 nucleotides are TGTGCCAGCAGCTTAAAAGCAGGACCGATGAACACTGAAGCTTTCTTT. Amino acids: CASSLKAGPMNTEAFF.

Only a few counts were recorded for this clonotype. The chain links TRBV5-6 to TRBJ2-1, with D uncertain. V lost 0 bases to trimming and J lost 0 bases, with 19 bases between them. Germline CDR1 SGHDT, CDR2 YYEEEE. The CDR3 covers 19 residues. The CDR3 region has the DNA TGTGCCAGCAGCTTGGGTTCGCTCCTCTTCCCACTCTCCTACAATGAGCAGTTCTTC. This sequence encodes CASSLGSLLFPLSYNEQFF.

The chain couples TRBV20-1 to TRBJ2-1; 11 bases are shared with TRBD2. Germline V lookup: CDR1 DFQATT, CDR2 SNEGSKA (reference sequence). CDR3 size: 17 residues. J gave up 4 bases and V 3 bases, and 11 bases lay outside the gene matches. CDR3 DNA sequence: TGCAGTGCTAGCCCCCTAGCGGGGGGTAATTATTACAATGAGCAGTTCTTC. This sequence encodes CSASPLAGGNYYNEQFF.

This clonotype came up a few times. The chain employs TRBV19 and TRBJ1-3, with 7 bases identical to TRBD1. With V trimmed by 7 bases and J by 0 bases, 9 bases remained unmatched. The V gene's germline CDR1 is LNHDA and CDR2 SQIVND (reference sequence). CDR3 length: 16 amino acids. DNA for the CDR3: TGTGCCAGTACCCCATCGACAGGGCCCTCTGGAAACACCATATATTTT. It codes for CASTPSTGPSGNTIYF.

This clonotype has ten or more counts. The chain has TRBV7-2 and TRBJ2-1; 7 bases match TRBD2. Germline trimming cut 0 bases from V and 5 bases from J; bases unmatched to any gene: 7. Germline CDR1 SGHTA, CDR2 FQGNSA. There are 16 residues in the CDR3. CDR3 loop: CASSLASGGKHNEQFF. CDR3 bases: TGTGCCAGCAGCTTAGCGTCGGGGGGAAAGCACAATGAGCAGTTCTTC. Combining the CDR3 with reference TRBV7-2 and TRBJ2-1 gives the whole variable domain GAGVSQSPSNKVTEKGKDVELRCDPISGHTALYWYRQSLGQGLEFLIYFQGNSAPDKSGLPSDRFSAERTGGSVSTLTIQRTQQEDSAVYLCASSLASGGKHNEQFFGPGTRLTVL.

In its sample, this clonotype was seen a few times. This chain links TRBV7-6 with TRBJ2-3, with 11 bases identical to TRBD2. V trimming: 3 bases; J trimming: 4 bases; junction bases outside the gene matches: 12. The CDR3 totals 18 residues. The germline V gene has CDR1 SGHVS and CDR2 FNYEAQ. CDR3 bases: TGTGCCAGCAGCTTCCCCTTAGCGGGAGGGCGTAAGGCAGATACGCAGTATTTT. It specifies CASSFPLAGGRKADTQYF.

The V call is TRBV12-3 or TRBV12-4, the J call TRBJ2-1; D is uncertain. V gave up 4 bases and J gave up 10 bases, with 11 bases separating them. This CDR3 is built from 12 residues. The CDR3 bases are TGTGCCAGCAGTTCGGCCGTCAGGGAGCAGTTCTTC. It translates to CASSSAVREQFF.

This clonotype was seen a handful of times. This chain's CDR3 is CASSLVWEEPYQPQHF. CDR3 coding DNA: TGTGCCAGCAGCTTGGTTTGGGAGGAGCCTTATCAGCCCCAGCATTTT. This rearrangement joins TRBV5-5 to TRBJ1-5; D ambiguous. This CDR3 region has 16 residues. V was clipped by 0 bases and J by 5 bases, with 15 bases between them. The germline V gene has CDR1 SGHKS and CDR2 YYEKEE (reference sequence).

The J gene is TRBJ1-2, the V gene TRBV7-9; a weak D match, TRBD1 (5 bases). This CDR3 is 17 amino acids long. Between the trimmed V and J ends, which lost 6 bases and 0 bases, there was a span of 20 bases. Germline CDR1 reads SEHNR; CDR2 reads FQNEAQ (reference sequence). In nucleotides, the CDR3 is TGTGCCAGCAGGACTCCCGGGGCAGAATTAACTAACTATGGCTACACCTTC. It codes for CASRTPGAELTNYGYTF.

This chain uses TRBV7-9 with TRBJ2-2; the D is unclear. The V end was cut by 5 bases, the J end by 0 bases, with 4 bases between. CDR3 length: 13 residues. CDR1 and CDR2 (germline): SEHNR, FQNEAQ (reference sequence). The CDR3 sequence is CASSISNTGELFF. In DNA form, the CDR3 reads TGTGCCAGCAGCATCTCGAACACCGGGGAGCTGTTTTTT.

This clonotype was seen a few times. V is TRBV7-9 and J is TRBJ1-2, with a tentative D call TRBD1 (5 bases). V was cut by 7 bases and J by 3 bases, with 12 bases left in between. CDR1 is SEHNR, CDR2 FQNEAQ, per germline (reference sequence). This CDR3 has 13 residues. CDR3 nucleotide sequence: TGTGCCAGCATCCAGGGTACGGACTATGGCTACACCTTC. Translated, it gives CASIQGTDYGYTF.

The chain recombines TRBV6-5 with TRBJ2-1, with TRBD1 identical over 12 bases. There are 15 residues in the CDR3. V dropped 6 bases and J dropped 5; count of bases not matched to a gene: 5. Germline assignment: CDR1 MNHEY and CDR2 SVGAGI. CDR3: CASRPGQGAHNEQFF. CDR3 DNA: TGTGCCAGCAGGCCGGGACAGGGGGCTCACAATGAGCAGTTCTTC.

This chain joins TRBV6-1 and TRBJ2-5, with 9 bases fitting TRBD1. The germline gives CDR1 MNHNS, CDR2 SASEGT. V lost 5 bases, J lost 10 bases, and 11 bases stayed unmatched. There are 14 residues in the CDR3. The DNA for the CDR3 is TGTGCCAGCAGTACACGGGACAGGGAGGTGGACCAGTACTTC. Its protein is CASSTRDREVDQYF.

The rearrangement joins TRBV12-3 or TRBV12-4 to TRBJ1-2, with 8 positions matching TRBD1. There are 16 residues in the CDR3. V dropped 5 bases and J dropped 0; count of bases not matched to a gene: 8. The CDR3 spells CASSQTGELANYGYTF. For the CDR3, the DNA is TGTGCCAGCAGTCAGACAGGGGAGTTAGCTAACTATGGCTACACCTTC.

On this clonotype: One end of the junction does not line up with germline, which may come from a read error. The genes are TRBV2 and TRBJ2-6; D is unresolved. Germline CDR1 and CDR2: SNHLY and FYNNEI. The CDR3 consists of 13 residues. CDR3 DNA: TGTGCCAGCAGCGAAGACAGGGCCAACGTCCTGACTTTC. This codes for CASSEDRANVLTF.

The J gene is TRBJ2-7, the V gene TRBV27; D assignment may be TRBD1 or TRBD2 (6 bases each). The CDR3 has 15 residues. Germline V gene sequence: CDR1 MNHEY, CDR2 SMNVEV (reference sequence). Trimming took 3 bases from V and 2 from J, leaving 14 bases between them. This CDR3 reads CASSFQGGTPYEQYF. In DNA, the CDR3 is TGTGCCAGCAGTTTCCAAGGGGGGACTCCCTACGAGCAGTACTTC.

This clonotype was recorded a few times. This chain joins TRBV6-1 and TRBJ1-5; D is unresolved. V lost 3 bases, J lost 0 bases, and 9 bases lay in between. Per the germline V gene, CDR1 is MNHNS and CDR2 is SASEGT. The CDR3 is 15 amino acids. The CDR3 protein is CASSERGDSNQPQHF. For the CDR3, the DNA is TGTGCCAGCAGTGAGCGCGGGGATAGCAATCAGCCCCAGCATTTT.

This clonotype was detected only a few times. The chain joins TRBV19 to TRBJ2-1, with 9 bases that match TRBD2. Losses at the gene ends were 6 bases for V and 4 bases for J; bases not matched to a gene: 7. CDR3 size: 15 residues. Germline V lookup: CDR1 LNHDA, CDR2 SQIVND (reference sequence). The DNA for the CDR3 is TGTGCCAGTAGGCCATCTAGCGGGGCTTACAATGAGCAGTTCTTC. Residues: CASRPSSGAYNEQFF.

This clonotype was observed at least ten times. The J gene is TRBJ2-2, the V gene TRBV7-2, with 8 bases aligning to TRBD1. CDR3 length equals 17 residues. The V gene's germline CDR1 is SGHTA and CDR2 FQGNSA. V dropped 5 bases and J dropped 7; count of bases not matched to a gene: 15. CDR3: CASSHPGGEEFGGELFF. The CDR3 region has the DNA TGTGCCAGCAGCCACCCAGGGGGCGAGGAATTCGGCGGGGAGCTGTTTTTT.

The chain links TRBV19 to TRBJ2-5, with D maybe TRBD1 (7 bases). The CDR3 is 13 amino acids. CDR1 and CDR2 from the germline V gene are LNHDA and SQIVND (reference sequence). V was shortened by 3 bases and J by 6 bases, with 11 bases between the two germline ends. The CDR3 sequence is CASSIAGGKTQYF. The CDR3 DNA is TGTGCCAGTAGTATTGCAGGGGGGAAGACCCAGTACTTC.

This chain links TRBV27 with TRBJ2-3; TRBD2 is a possible D gene (5 bases). V lost 3 bases to trimming and J lost 2 bases, with 12 bases between them. Looked up from germline, CDR1 is MNHEY and CDR2 is SMNVEV (reference sequence). CDR3 length: 15 residues. The CDR3 sequence: CASSFSGIPTDTQYF. CDR3 nucleotides: TGTGCCAGCAGTTTCTCGGGGATTCCCACAGATACGCAGTATTTT.

This chain joins TRBV2 and TRBJ2-3; possible D gene TRBD2, 6 bases. The CDR3 totals 15 residues. Germline CDR1 is SNHLY and CDR2 is FYNNEI. With 10 bases removed from V and 0 bases from J, the gap between germline ends came to 17 bases. CDR3 protein: CATLGGLTSTDTQYF. The CDR3, as DNA: TGTGCCACCCTAGGCGGACTAACTAGCACAGATACGCAGTATTTT.

This chain joins TRBV27 and TRBJ1-3; D is ambiguous. The CDR3 sequence is 11 residues long. Trimming stripped 10 bases from V and 4 bases from J, with 8 bases between. CDR1 and CDR2 (germline): MNHEY, SMNVEV (reference sequence). The CDR3 here is CATRHGNTIYF. The CDR3 DNA reads TGTGCCACCCGTCACGGAAACACCATATATTTT.

The chain links TRBV12-3 or TRBV12-4 to TRBJ1-1, with D maybe TRBD1 (5 bases). This CDR3 is built from 15 residues. V lost 3 bases, J lost 4 bases, and 15 bases lay in between. The CDR3 reads CASSLGGIPGTEAFF. The CDR3 DNA is TGTGCCAGCAGTTTGGGGGGTATCCCGGGCACTGAAGCTTTCTTT.

This clonotype was found a few times. The chain recombines TRBV2 with TRBJ1-2, with 12 bases aligning to TRBD1. This CDR3 contains 17 residues. Looked up from germline, CDR1 is SNHLY and CDR2 is FYNNEI. V gave up 7 bases and J gave up 6 bases; unmatched junction bases: 15. The CDR3 nucleotides read TGTGCCAGCAACCCGGGACAGGGGGCTAGTAGTGAGAATGGCTACACCTTC. Residues: CASNPGQGASSENGYTF.